This T cell receptor beta chain was recovered during a study of blood T cell repertoires in COVID-19. Study-level background: Specimens from acute and convalescent COVID-19 originated in the United States, Italy and Spain. Sources were T cells, B-cell-depleted T cells, or PBMCs; the material itself was cDNA or gDNA.

In the authors' workflow: Amplification of reference gene primers was used by the study to estimate nucleated cell counts. Using immunoSEQ multiplex PCR, the repertoire was profiled, and TCRdb retains in-frame clones only, with some absent. From that table come the V and J calls and clone size; the DNA was used to work out D and trimming. This repertoire shows approximately 76,000 clones, over 75% found once; its top ten account for around 10%. Germline V gene lookup returns CDR1 SNHLY and CDR2 FYNNEI. The CDR3 is 11 amino acids. The V end lost 5 bases, the J end lost 5 bases, and 7 bases lay between the germline ends.

The V and J genes are TRBV2 and TRBJ2-7, with a weak D call TRBD1 (5 bases). Material: peripheral blood. This TCR was sampled from a man in his fifties with acute or convalescent COVID-19. CDR3 loop: CASSPRDEQYF. In DNA, the CDR3 is TGTGCCAGCAGTCCCAGGGACGAGCAGTACTTC.